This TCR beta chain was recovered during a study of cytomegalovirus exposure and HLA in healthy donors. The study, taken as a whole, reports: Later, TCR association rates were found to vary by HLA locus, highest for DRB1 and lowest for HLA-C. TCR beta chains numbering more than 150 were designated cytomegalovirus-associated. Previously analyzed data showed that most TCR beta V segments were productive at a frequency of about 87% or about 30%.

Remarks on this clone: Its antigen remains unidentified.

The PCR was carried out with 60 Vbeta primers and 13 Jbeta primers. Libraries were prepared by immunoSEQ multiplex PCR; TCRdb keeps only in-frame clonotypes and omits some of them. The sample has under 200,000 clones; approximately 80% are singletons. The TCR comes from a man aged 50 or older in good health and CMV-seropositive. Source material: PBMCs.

The CDR3 sequence is CSAGTEAFF. CDR3 nucleotides: TGCAGTGCCGGCACTGAAGCTTTCTTT. The V gene is TRBV20-1, the J gene TRBJ1-1; D is uncertain. Per the germline V gene, CDR1 is DFQATT and CDR2 is SNEGSKA (reference sequence). V was trimmed by 6 bases and J by 4 bases, leaving 3 bases between them. The CDR3 contains 9 residues.